Listed below are T cell receptor beta chains from one sample, sequenced in a study of regulatory T cells in long-lasting Graves disease. TCRdb re-called the multiplex PCR reads with MiXCR, one entry per CDR3 protein. Among around 320,000 distinct CDR3 sequences listed, 16% were seen once. The same data also went into a second study, on T cells in Graves' hyperthyroidism and ophthalmopathy.

The sample consisted of peripheral blood mononuclear cells (PBMCs), taken at new diagnosis, from a patient treated with antithyroid drugs. The origin of the receptors is a man between 40 and 49 years old with Graves disease. Both conserved end residues are part of each CDR3. A D gene is named only where the DNA matches it firmly. The size entry is marked missing in some rows and otherwise reads once, few, many or a size class.

v_gene	abundance	d_gene	j_gene	CDR3nt	CDR3aa
TRBV20-1	-	-	TRBJ2-1	TGCAGTGCTAGAGAGCTCGCGTACAATGAGCAGTTCTTC	CSARELAYNEQFF
TRBV28	many	TRBD2	TRBJ2-3	TGTGCCAGCAGTTTGATAGTAGCGGGAGACACAGATACGCAGTATTTT	CASSLIVAGDTDTQYF
TRBV2	many	-	TRBJ1-5	TGTGCCAGCAGTGAAGACAGGAATCAGCCCCAGCATTTT	CASSEDRNQPQHF
TRBV19	-	-	TRBJ1-3	TGTGCCAGTAGTAGAGCCGCCGACCTTAGCTCTGGAAACACCATATATTTT	CASSRAADLSSGNTIYF
TRBV7-3	-	-	TRBJ2-1	TGTGCCAGCAGCTTAACCCACTTTTACAATGAGCAGTTCTTC	CASSLTHFYNEQFF
TRBV5-4	many	TRBD2	TRBJ2-3	TGTGCCAGCAGCCGCAGGGACTACACAGATACGCAGTATTTT	CASSRRDYTDTQYF
TRBV11-2	many	TRBD2	TRBJ2-5	TGTGCCAGCAGCGGGGGGGGGAGGGGAGAGACCCAGTACTTC	CASSGGGRGETQYF
TRBV3-1	many	TRBD2	TRBJ2-1	TGTGCCAGCAGCCAAGATCCCGGGACTAGCGGGGGGGCAAATGAGCAGTTCTTC	CASSQDPGTSGGANEQFF
TRBV10-3	-	-	TRBJ1-6	TGTGCCATCAGTGAGGGCAGTGCCTCGAGAAATTCACCCCTCCACTTT	CAISEGSASRNSPLHF
TRBV11-2	-	-	TRBJ1-4	TGTGCCAGCACTCTCCCCTCAAATGAAAAACTGTTTTTT	CASTLPSNEKLFF
TRBV20-1	few	-	TRBJ2-5	TGCAGTGCTAGAGATCCCCAGGGGGGAGAGACCCAGTACTTC	CSARDPQGGETQYF
TRBV28	many	-	TRBJ2-1	TGTGCCAGCAGTTTAGGGGGGTCCTACAATGAGCAGTTCTTC	CASSLGGSYNEQFF
TRBV30	-	TRBD1	TRBJ1-4	TGTGCCTGGTCCGGGACAGGGACTGAAAAACTGTTTTTT	CAWSGTGTEKLFF
TRBV5-1	many	-	TRBJ1-5	TGCGCCAGCAGCTCAGGGGAGACGAATCAGCCCCAGCATTTT	CASSSGETNQPQHF
TRBV3-1	many	TRBD2	TRBJ2-1	TGTGCCAGCAGCCAAGATTACCCGACTAGCGGGGGATTGAATGAGCAGTTCTTC	CASSQDYPTSGGLNEQFF
TRBV10-2	-	-	TRBJ1-1	TGCGCCAGCAGTGAACCAGGAAGGGACACTGAAGCTTTCTTT	CASSEPGRDTEAFF
TRBV6-1	many	TRBD1	TRBJ1-1	TGTGCCAGCAAAGACAGGGGGAGAACAGTGAACACTGAAGCTTTCTTT	CASKDRGRTVNTEAFF
TRBV27	many	TRBD1	TRBJ1-1	TGTGCCAGCAGTTTATCTACGGTGGGACAGGGGCCTATGAACACTGAAGCTTTCTTT	CASSLSTVGQGPMNTEAFF
TRBV20-1	-	-	TRBJ2-6	TGCAGTGCTAGAGCCCAGGGGAATGGGGCCAACGTCCTGACTTTC	CSARAQGNGANVLTF
TRBV18	many	-	TRBJ1-1	TGTGCCAGCTCACAGGGGACAACCCTTGAAGCTTTCTTT	CASSQGTTLEAFF
TRBV20-1	-	-	TRBJ1-1	TGCAGTGCTAGAGATCTGGGCAGTGAAGCTTTCTTT	CSARDLGSEAFF
TRBV5-1	many	-	TRBJ2-1	TGCGCCAGCAGCTTGGGGTCAGGGTACCTCTCCAATGAGCAGTTCTTC	CASSLGSGYLSNEQFF
TRBV4-2	-	TRBD1	TRBJ2-5	TGTGCCAGCAGCCATGGACAGGGAAAAGAGACCCAGTACTTC	CASSHGQGKETQYF
TRBV20-1	few	-	TRBJ2-3	TGCAGTGCTAGTCGCAGGGCCGGGGCAGATACGCAGTATTTT	CSASRRAGADTQYF
TRBV2	many	-	TRBJ2-1	TGTGCCAGCAGTGAGGCAGGGGGGGGTGAGCAGTTCTTC	CASSEAGGGEQFF
TRBV9	many	TRBD1	TRBJ2-7	TGTGCCAGCAGCCCCCGGACAGGGTATGTCGAGCAGTACTTC	CASSPRTGYVEQYF
TRBV6-2/TRBV6-3	-	TRBD1	TRBJ1-1	TGTGCCAGCAGCTACTCCGGGACAGGGAACACTGAAGCTTTCTTT	CASSYSGTGNTEAFF
TRBV24-1	many	-	TRBJ2-7	TGTGCCACCAGTGATTCCCCCAGACCCTACGAGCAGTACTTC	CATSDSPRPYEQYF
TRBV20-1	many	-	TRBJ2-5	TGCAGTGCTAGTGGGGACTTACAAGAGACCCAGTACTTC	CSASGDLQETQYF
TRBV19	-	-	TRBJ2-3	TGTGCCACCCGACAGACTAGCACAGATACGCAGTATTTT	CATRQTSTDTQYF
TRBV20-1	-	-	TRBJ1-2	TGCAGTGCGGGTCGGACAGCAAATAACTATGGCTACACCTTC	CSAGRTANNYGYTF
TRBV30	many	TRBD2	TRBJ2-2	TGTGCATCCGGGCGCGGGGGAACCGGGGAGCTGTTTTTT	CASGRGGTGELFF
TRBV24-1	-	-	TRBJ2-1	TGTGCCACCAGTGATAGGTCAGGGGTGTCATCCTACAATGAGCAGTTCTTC	CATSDRSGVSSYNEQFF
TRBV7-2	-	-	TRBJ1-2	TGTGCCAGCAGCTTAGGTCTTTATAACTATGGCTACACCTTC	CASSLGLYNYGYTF
TRBV28	many	-	TRBJ1-5	TGTGCCAGCGAATTCCGGGGCCGCAATCAGCCCCAGCATTTT	CASEFRGRNQPQHF
TRBV29-1	many	-	TRBJ2-1	TGCAGCGTTGATGGGTTCAACAATGAGCAGTTCTTC	CSVDGFNNEQFF
TRBV12-5	-	-	TRBJ1-1	TGTGCTAGTGGTTTGGTACTCGGGGGTACTGAAGCTTTCTTT	CASGLVLGGTEAFF
TRBV7-9	many	-	TRBJ2-7	TGTGCCAGCAGCTTAGCGGTCGACAGTCGGCAGTACTTC	CASSLAVDSRQYF
TRBV2	once	TRBD2	TRBJ2-5	TGTGCCAGCAGCGTAGCTACGTCGGGGGGCCAAGAGACCCAGTACTTC	CASSVATSGGQETQYF
TRBV28	many	-	TRBJ2-7	TGTGCCAGCAGCACCCCCGGGGGACACGAGCAGTACTTC	CASSTPGGHEQYF
TRBV20-1	many	TRBD1	TRBJ2-5	TGCAGTGCCCCAACCGGGACAGGGGGCGAGACCCAGTACTTC	CSAPTGTGGETQYF
TRBV30	many	TRBD1	TRBJ1-1	TGTGCCTGGAGTAGGGGGCGCGTTACTGAAGCTTTCTTT	CAWSRGRVTEAFF
TRBV11-2	many	-	TRBJ1-6	TGTGCCAGCAGCTCCATTCGACACCCTCCAGCCCTCCACTTT	CASSSIRHPPALHF
TRBV5-1	many	TRBD1	TRBJ1-4	TGTGCCAGCAGTTTTGGACAGGGGGGTGAAAAACTGTTTTTT	CASSFGQGGEKLFF
TRBV6-2/TRBV6-3	-	-	TRBJ2-7	TGTGCCAGCAGTGTCTCGGTAAGGGACGAGCAGTACTTC	CASSVSVRDEQYF
TRBV3-1	many	-	TRBJ2-2	TGTGCCAGCAGCCAATTAGGACTCGTCGGGGAGCTGTTTTTT	CASSQLGLVGELFF
TRBV18	many	-	TRBJ2-3	TGTGCCAGCTCATCCGACAGAACAGATACGCAGTATTTT	CASSSDRTDTQYF
TRBV20-1	many	TRBD2	TRBJ2-1	TGCAGTGCTAGAAGTAGCGGGGGGGCGAATGAGCAGTTCTTC	CSARSSGGANEQFF
TRBV7-3	many	-	TRBJ2-1	TGTGCCAGCAGCTTAGGCCGGGCCAGTGGGCAGTTCTTC	CASSLGRASGQFF